Presented here are 12 T cell receptor beta chains from one specimen sequenced in a study of T cells after yellow fever vaccination. TCRdb re-derived calls from the 5' RACE reads in MiXCR, one entry per CDR3 protein. In the table there are 350,000 to 550,000 distinct CDR3 sequences, 15% to 20% of which are singletons. Sequencing used PBMCs, obtained before the yellow fever booster vaccination. The origin of the receptors is a man between 18 and 29 years old who received the YFV17D yellow fever vaccine.

This clonotype was counted only a few times. V is TRBV6-5 and J is TRBJ2-2; weak D call: TRBD1 (5 bases). The V end was cut by 5 bases, the J end by 2 bases, with 9 bases between. Germline assignment: CDR1 MNHEY and CDR2 SVGAGI. The CDR3 is made up of 14 amino acids. The chain's CDR3 is CASSNDRNTGELFF. DNA for the CDR3: TGTGCCAGCAGTAATGACAGAAACACCGGGGAGCTGTTTTTT.

This clonotype was recorded many times. This chain links TRBV11-2 with TRBJ2-1; no clear D. Trimming removed 3 bases at V and 5 bases at J, with 17 bases between. Germline CDR1 SGHAT, CDR2 FQNNGV. The CDR3 totals 16 residues. The CDR3 DNA reads TGTGCCAGCAGCTTTGTGCGGTCTTCAAAGCACAATGAGCAGTTCTTC. It yields the protein CASSFVRSSKHNEQFF.

The chain is built from TRBV6-1 and TRBJ1-2, with no clear D. CDR1 is MNHNS and CDR2 is SASEGT in the germline V gene. The ends were cut back, 2 bases at V and 4 bases at J, with 11 bases in the middle. The CDR3 is made up of 14 amino acids. The CDR3 loop is CASSEFAIPYGYTF. CDR3 bases: TGTGCCAGCAGTGAATTCGCGATCCCCTATGGCTACACCTTC.

The chain uses TRBV11-2 and TRBJ2-1, with D possibly matching TRBD1 (5 bases). The CDR3 consists of 12 residues. V was cut by 8 bases and J by 5 bases, with 10 bases left in between. Germline V lookup: CDR1 SGHAT, CDR2 FQNNGV. CDR3 DNA: TGTGCCAGCCAAACAGGAGACAATGAGCAGTTCTTC. It yields the protein CASQTGDNEQFF.

This chain uses TRBV6-1 with TRBJ1-1; D uncertain. Trimming stripped 7 bases from V and 6 bases from J, with 12 bases between. From germline, CDR1 is MNHNS and CDR2 SASEGT. This CDR3 has 12 residues. Written as DNA, the CDR3 is TGTGCCAGCACGGGAGCCAAGGCTGAAGCTTTCTTT. Its protein is CASTGAKAEAFF.

V usage is TRBV7-2 and J usage is TRBJ2-7; the match to TRBD2 covers 10 bases. V shed 8 bases and J 3 bases; nucleotides not matched to a gene: 7. The CDR3 extends over 14 amino acids. Germline values: CDR1 SGHTA, CDR2 FQGNSA. CDR3 sequence reads: CASGIAGGGYEQYF. The CDR3 DNA is TGTGCCAGCGGAATAGCGGGGGGTGGCTACGAGCAGTACTTC.

This clonotype was counted ten times or more. The V and J genes are TRBV4-2 and TRBJ2-3, with TRBD2 identical over 10 bases. CDR3 length: 15 residues. J gave up 3 bases and V 0 bases, and 0 bases lay outside the gene matches. CDR1 is LGHNA, CDR2 YNFKEQ, per germline. This CDR3 reads CASSQEGLATDTQYF. CDR3 nucleotide sequence: TGTGCCAGCAGCCAAGAGGGACTAGCGACAGATACGCAGTATTTT.

This clonotype came up a few times. The V gene is TRBV9, the J gene TRBJ2-2; 7 nucleotides agree with TRBD1. The CDR3 contains 15 residues. Germline assignment: CDR1 SGDLS and CDR2 YYNGEE. J was trimmed by 4 bases and V by 3 bases; bases with no gene match: 6. CDR3 protein: CASSEDTGVTGELFF. CDR3 coding DNA: TGTGCCAGCAGCGAGGATACAGGGGTCACCGGGGAGCTGTTTTTT.

This clonotype has more than one count but fewer than ten. The rearrangement links TRBV20-1 to TRBJ1-2, with a possible D match to TRBD1 (6 bases). The CDR3 runs 13 residues. Germline V lookup: CDR1 DFQATT, CDR2 SNEGSKA (reference sequence). V was clipped by 8 bases and J by 4 bases, with 17 bases between them. The CDR3 nucleotides are TGCAGTCCTAACCAACAGGGTCTCTATGGCTACACCTTC. Translating gives CSPNQQGLYGYTF.

This clonotype has just a few counts. This rearrangement joins TRBV7-2 to TRBJ1-2; 9 nucleotides match TRBD1. This CDR3 is built from 15 residues. V shed 5 bases and J 0 bases; nucleotides not matched to a gene: 4. CDR1 is SGHTA and CDR2 is FQGNSA in the germline V gene. The CDR3 loop is CASSLRQGANYGYTF. The DNA for the CDR3 is TGTGCCAGCAGCCTAAGACAGGGGGCTAACTATGGCTACACCTTC. Full variable domain (missing parts from reference TRBV7-2 and TRBJ1-2): GAGVSQSPSNKVTEKGKDVELRCDPISGHTALYWYRQSLGQGLEFLIYFQGNSAPDKSGLPSDRFSAERTGGSVSTLTIQRTQQEDSAVYLCASSLRQGANYGYTFGSGTRLTVV.

In its sample, this clonotype was seen a few times. This sequence joins TRBV7-2 and TRBJ1-1; D is unclear. This CDR3 has 14 amino acids. From germline, CDR1 is SGHTA and CDR2 FQGNSA. The germline V and J ends were trimmed by 5 bases and 0 bases, with 10 bases remaining between them. The CDR3 sequence is CASSAGLMNTEAFF. The DNA for the CDR3 is TGTGCCAGCAGCGCCGGCCTCATGAACACTGAAGCTTTCTTT.

This sequence joins TRBV11-2 and TRBJ2-7; D is undetermined. V was shortened by 3 bases and J by 3 bases, with 6 bases between the two germline ends. CDR1 and CDR2 (germline): SGHAT, FQNNGV. The CDR3 consists of 12 residues. The CDR3 here is CASSFGHYEQYV. CDR3 sequence (DNA): TGTGCCAGCAGCTTCGGGCACTACGAGCAGTACGTC.